Listed below are T cell receptor beta chains from one sample, sequenced in a study of blood T cell repertoires in COVID-19. Sequenced by immunoSEQ multiplex PCR; TCRdb stores in-frame clones only, minus some. This table holds roughly 40,000 clones, around 85% found once. Sequencing was carried out using peripheral blood. The source is a man older than 75 with active or convalescent COVID-19. Each CDR3 is given with its conserved first and last residue. The D gene is left open where the match is weak. Clone sizes are given selectively: once, few, many, or a class where the clone is expanded.

>TRBJ1-2|.|TRBD1|TRBV10-3
TGTGCCATCAGTGAAGGTTCGGACAGGTCAAGGTATGGCTACACCTTC
CAISEGSDRSRYGYTF
>TRBJ1-5|.|TRBD1|TRBV6-1
TGTGCCAGCAGTGAAGTAAAGGGACAGGGAGTGCCTCAGCCCCAGCATTTT
CASSEVKGQGVPQPQHF
>TRBJ1-2|.|TRBD1|TRBV7-2
TGTGCCAGCAGCACCCGACAGGGTAGATCTGACGGCTACACCTTC
CASSTRQGRSDGYTF
>TRBJ2-1|.|.|TRBV15
TGTGCCACCAGCAGAGGGGGGGACTACAATGAGCAGTTCTTC
CATSRGGDYNEQFF
>TRBJ1-3|.|.|TRBV6-4
TGTGCCAGCAGTGACTCGCACAGGCAGGCTGGAAACACCATATATTTT
CASSDSHRQAGNTIYF
>TRBJ2-3|.|TRBD2|TRBV27
TGTGCCAGCAGTCGGCCGGGACTAGCGGGGGGGCCAGATACGCAGTATTTT
CASSRPGLAGGPDTQYF
>TRBJ2-3|once|TRBD2|TRBV6-5
TGTGCCAGCAGTTACGAGGCTAGCGGGTTTGTTGATACGCAGTATTTT
CASSYEASGFVDTQYF
>TRBJ2-7|.|TRBD2|TRBV5-4
TGTGCCAGCAGCTCGGGACTAGCGGGGGGTGTGGAGCAGTACTTC
CASSSGLAGGVEQYF
>TRBJ1-4|.|TRBD1|TRBV19
TGTGCCACCAACCGGGACAGGCGTGAAAAACTGTTTTTT
CATNRDRREKLFF
>TRBJ1-4|.|.|TRBV2
TGTGCCAGCAGCCTGACGAGTATCGGGGAAAAACTGTTTTTT
CASSLTSIGEKLFF
>TRBJ2-1|once|.|TRBV6-4
TGTGCCAGCAGTGAAAGCGGCACACCCAATGAGCAGTTCTTC
CASSESGTPNEQFF
>TRBJ2-1|once|TRBD1|TRBV13
TGTGCCAGCAGCTTAAGCCGGCAGGGGGCAAATGAGCAGTTCTTC
CASSLSRQGANEQFF
>TRBJ1-1|once|.|TRBV7-2
TGTGCCAGCAGCCTTCAGTCCATGAACACTGAAGCTTTCTTT
CASSLQSMNTEAFF
>TRBJ2-3|.|TRBD2|TRBV10-3
TGTGCCATCTGGAGCGGGGGCACAGATACGCAGTATTTT
CAIWSGGTDTQYF
>TRBJ2-4|.|.|TRBV14
TGTGCCAGCAGCCAAGATTCAATGGCCGGGACAAGGAACATTCAGTACTTC
CASSQDSMAGTRNIQYF
>TRBJ2-7|few|TRBD2|TRBV7-2
TGTGCCAGCAGCCTTCCTAGCGGGAGCAAGAACGAGCAGTACTTC
CASSLPSGSKNEQYF
>TRBJ2-3|.|TRBD2|TRBV20-1
TGCAGTGCTAGTATGGCTAGCGGGGTGACAGATACGCAGTATTTT
CSASMASGVTDTQYF
>TRBJ1-3|.|.|TRBV7-9
TGTGCCAGCAGCCCGGAGAGGGGGATAGGAAACACCATATATTTT
CASSPERGIGNTIYF
>TRBJ2-2|.|TRBD2|TRBV9
TGTGCCAGCAGCGCCGAACTAGCGGGAAGGAACACCGGGGAGCTGTTTTTT
CASSAELAGRNTGELFF
>TRBJ2-2|.|TRBD1|TRBV11-2
TGTGCCAGCAGCCCCGCACGGACAGGCCCTAACACCGGGGAGCTGTTTTTT
CASSPARTGPNTGELFF
>TRBJ2-5|.|TRBD2|TRBV7-2
TGTGCCAGCAGCCCTGGACTAGCGGGGCTTTTAGACGGAGAGACCCAGTACTTC
CASSPGLAGLLDGETQYF
>TRBJ2-1|.|.|TRBV2
TGTGCCAGCAGTGACCAGGGCCTGGGTGAGCAGTTCTTC
CASSDQGLGEQFF
>TRBJ2-1|.|TRBD2|TRBV5-4
TGTGCCAGCAGCCTTCCGGGGGGAAGCTACAATGAGCAGTTCTTC
CASSLPGGSYNEQFF
>TRBJ1-1|once|.|TRBV9
TGTGCCAGCAGCGTAGAGGGGGTAGGGACTGAAGCTTTCTTT
CASSVEGVGTEAFF
>TRBJ1-1|.|TRBD1|TRBV6-2/TRBV6-3
TGTGCCAGCAGTCGACAGGGGACTGAAGCTTTCTTT
CASSRQGTEAFF
>TRBJ1-1|.|.|TRBV12-3/TRBV12-4
TGTGCCAGCAGTTTAGTAGGGGGCACTGAAGCTTTCTTT
CASSLVGGTEAFF
>TRBJ2-5|.|TRBD2|TRBV2
TGTGCCAGCAGTGAAGCCGGGTTACGGGGTAGCGGGCAAGAGACCCAGTACTTC
CASSEAGLRGSGQETQYF
>TRBJ2-7|.|TRBD1|TRBV20-1
TGCAGTGCTAGTCTCGGGACAGGGTTTTTACAGTACTTC
CSASLGTGFLQYF
>TRBJ2-2|once|TRBD2|TRBV4-3
TGCGCCAGCAGCCAAGATTGGGGGGGGAACACCGGGGAGCTGTTTTTT
CASSQDWGGNTGELFF
>TRBJ1-1|.|.|TRBV5-1
TGCGCCAGCAGAGGCGAAGGGAGGCGGACTGAAGCTTTCTTT
CASRGEGRRTEAFF
>TRBJ2-1|few|.|TRBV15
TGTGCCACCAGCAGCCGACAGGAGTCCAATGAGCAGTTCTTC
CATSSRQESNEQFF
>TRBJ2-4|.|.|TRBV11-2
TGTGCCGTTGCTACTCCAGGATTAGCCAAAAACATTCAGTACTTC
CAVATPGLAKNIQYF
>TRBJ2-5|.|.|TRBV2
TGTGCCAGCAGCGACAGGTACCAAGAGACCCAGTACTTC
CASSDRYQETQYF
>TRBJ1-1|.|TRBD1|TRBV15
TGTGCCACCAGGCCGAACTACGGACAGGGGAACACTGAAGCTTTCTTT
CATRPNYGQGNTEAFF
>TRBJ1-6|.|TRBD1|TRBV3-1/TRBV3-2
TGTGCCAGCACTGTAGGGACAGGGGTTTCACCCCTCCACTTT
CASTVGTGVSPLHF
>TRBJ2-6|.|.|TRBV19
TGTGCCAGTAGTAACCAGGGGACTGGGGCCAACGTCCTGACTTTC
CASSNQGTGANVLTF
>TRBJ1-1|.|TRBD1|TRBV7-9
TGTGCCAGCAGCCGGACAGGGGACACTGAAGCTTTCTTT
CASSRTGDTEAFF
>TRBJ2-1|.|TRBD2|TRBV13
TGTGCCAGCAGCGTAGCCGGACTAGCGCAGAATGAGCAGTTCTTC
CASSVAGLAQNEQFF
>TRBJ1-1|.|.|TRBV4-3
TGCGCCAGCAGCCCTTACAGGTTCCGAACTGAAGCTTTCTTT
CASSPYRFRTEAFF
>TRBJ2-2|few|.|TRBV4-3
TGCGCCAGCAGCCCCCAGACTAGAACCACCGGGGAGCTGTTTTTT
CASSPQTRTTGELFF
>TRBJ1-2|.|TRBD1|TRBV18
TGTGCCAGCTCACCCGAGACAGGGACCAACTATGGCTACACCTTC
CASSPETGTNYGYTF
>TRBJ2-7|few|TRBD1|TRBV2
TGTGCCAGCAGTGGGACAGGGTCGTACGAGCAGTACTTC
CASSGTGSYEQYF
>TRBJ2-2|.|.|TRBV11-3
TGTGCCAGCAGCCAAGGGGCCAACACCGGGGAGCTGTTTTTT
CASSQGANTGELFF
>TRBJ2-1|.|TRBD2|TRBV30
TGTGCCTGGGAGAGGGACGGGACTAGTTACAATGAGCAGTTCTTC
CAWERDGTSYNEQFF
>TRBJ2-1|.|TRBD2|TRBV5-1
TGCGCCAGCAGCTTGGCTGGAGGACTAGCGGGGAATAGATCGGGCAATGAGCAGTTCTTC
CASSLAGGLAGNRSGNEQFF
>TRBJ1-1|once|.|TRBV6-5
TGTGCCAGCAGTTACTCGAGACAGTCCACTGAAGCTTTCTTT
CASSYSRQSTEAFF
>TRBJ2-7|.|TRBD2|TRBV13
TGTGCCAGCAGCTCCCGGGGTAGCGGGAGGTTGTACGAGCAGTACTTC
CASSSRGSGRLYEQYF